This TCR beta chain was found in a study of CXCR3-negative and CXCR3-positive naive CD8 T cells. Study in general: Some 140 million TRB reads were obtained in total, which works out to about 1.5 +/- 0.3 million per library.

Germline assignment: CDR1 SGHDT and CDR2 YYEEEE. This CDR3 spans 12 amino acids. UMI-labeled 5' RACE yielded the TRB cDNA libraries. Following a re-call of the 5' RACE reads, TCRdb has one entry per CDR3 protein and lacks DNA. In all, the sample yields some 64,000 distinct CDR3 sequences. Findings and caveats of the study: Similar levels of surface CD5 were seen between naive subsets; TCR strength was inferred from TRB CDR3 properties. For CXCR3-positive naive cells, TRB CDR3s were more hydrophobic than those of CXCR3-negative naive cells. Diversity proved comparably high across both naive subsets and much lower in memory CD8+ cells.

Regarding this clonotype: Its antigen is not identified.

The sample comprised naive CXCR3+ CD8+ T cells from blood. The subset: CD45RO-CCR7+CD27+CD95- naive CD8+ T cells expressing CXCR3 (TNR3+). V gene TRBV5-6 combines with J gene TRBJ2-1. This receptor was taken from a human donor in good health. Some clones in this sample may be carry-over from other donors' samples. The CDR3 reads CASKVPYNEQFF.